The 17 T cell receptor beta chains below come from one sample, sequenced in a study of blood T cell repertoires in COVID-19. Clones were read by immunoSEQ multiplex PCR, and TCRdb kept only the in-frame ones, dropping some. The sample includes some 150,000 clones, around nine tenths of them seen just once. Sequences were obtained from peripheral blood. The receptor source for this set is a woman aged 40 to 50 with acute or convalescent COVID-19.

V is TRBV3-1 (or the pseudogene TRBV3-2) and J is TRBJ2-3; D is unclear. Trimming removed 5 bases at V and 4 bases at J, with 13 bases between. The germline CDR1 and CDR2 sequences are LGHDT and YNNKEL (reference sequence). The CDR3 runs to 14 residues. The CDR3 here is CASSYQAFADTQYF. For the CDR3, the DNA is TGTGCCAGCAGCTACCAGGCTTTTGCAGATACGCAGTATTTT.

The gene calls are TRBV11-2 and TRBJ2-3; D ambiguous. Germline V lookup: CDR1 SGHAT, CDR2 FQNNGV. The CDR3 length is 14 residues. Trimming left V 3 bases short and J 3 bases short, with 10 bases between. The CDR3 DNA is TGTGCCAGCAGCTTCGGGTTCGGGACAGATACGCAGTATTTT. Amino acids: CASSFGFGTDTQYF. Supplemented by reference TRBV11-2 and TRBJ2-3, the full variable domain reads EAGVAQSPRYKIIEKRQSVAFWCNPISGHATLYWYQQILGQGPKLLIQFQNNGVVDDSQLPKDRFSAERLKGVDSTLKIQPAKLEDSAVYLCASSFGFGTDTQYFGPGTRLTVL.

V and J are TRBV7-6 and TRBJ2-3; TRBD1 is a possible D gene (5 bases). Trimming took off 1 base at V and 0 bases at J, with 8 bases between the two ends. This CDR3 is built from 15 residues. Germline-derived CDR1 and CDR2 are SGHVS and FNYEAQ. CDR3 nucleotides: TGTGCCAGCAGCTTAGAAGGGGTCAGCACAGATACGCAGTATTTT. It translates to CASSLEGVSTDTQYF.

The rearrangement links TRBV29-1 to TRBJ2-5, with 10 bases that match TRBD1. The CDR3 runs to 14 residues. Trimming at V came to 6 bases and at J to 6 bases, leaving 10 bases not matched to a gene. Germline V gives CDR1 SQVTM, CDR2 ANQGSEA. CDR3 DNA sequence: TGCAGCGTGGACGGGACAGGGGAAGGAAAGACCCAGTACTTC. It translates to CSVDGTGEGKTQYF.

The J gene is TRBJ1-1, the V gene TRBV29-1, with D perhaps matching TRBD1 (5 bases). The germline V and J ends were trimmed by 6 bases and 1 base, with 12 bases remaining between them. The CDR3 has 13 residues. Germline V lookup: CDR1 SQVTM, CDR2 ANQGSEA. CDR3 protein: CSVVGHRNTEAFF. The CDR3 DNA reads TGCAGCGTGGTCGGACACCGGAACACTGAAGCTTTCTTT.

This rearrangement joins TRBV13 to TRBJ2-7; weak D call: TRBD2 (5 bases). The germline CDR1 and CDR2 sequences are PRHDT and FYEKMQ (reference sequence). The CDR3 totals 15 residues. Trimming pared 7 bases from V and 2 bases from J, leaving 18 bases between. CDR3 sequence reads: CASTEGGPLTYEQYF. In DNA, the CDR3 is TGTGCCAGCACCGAAGGCGGGCCGCTCACCTACGAGCAGTACTTC.

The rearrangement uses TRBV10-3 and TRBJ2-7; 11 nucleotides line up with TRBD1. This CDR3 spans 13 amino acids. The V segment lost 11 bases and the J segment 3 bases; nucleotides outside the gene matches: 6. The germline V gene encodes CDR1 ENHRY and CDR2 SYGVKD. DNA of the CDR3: TGTGCCGCCCGGGACAGGGGGTACTACGAGCAGTACTTC. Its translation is CAARDRGYYEQYF.

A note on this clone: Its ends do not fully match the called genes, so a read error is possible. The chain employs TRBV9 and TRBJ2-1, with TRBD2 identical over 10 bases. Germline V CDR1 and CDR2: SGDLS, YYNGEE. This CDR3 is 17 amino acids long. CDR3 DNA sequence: TGTGCCAGCAGCGCGGGGGCAGCGGGAGGGCCGTACATTGAGCAGTTCTTC. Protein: CASSAGAAGGPYIEQFF. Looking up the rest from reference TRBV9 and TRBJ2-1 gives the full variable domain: DSGVTQTPKHLITATGQRVTLRCSPRSGDLSVYWYQQSLDQGLQFLIQYYNGEERAKGNILERFSAQQFPDLHSELNLSSLELGDSALYFCASSAGAAGGPYIEQFFGPGTRLTVL.

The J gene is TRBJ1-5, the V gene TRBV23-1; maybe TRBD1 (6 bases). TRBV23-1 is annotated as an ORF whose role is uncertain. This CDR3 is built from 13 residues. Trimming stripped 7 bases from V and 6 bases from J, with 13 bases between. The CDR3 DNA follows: TGCGCCAGCACAAGGGGGTGCGGTCAGCCCCAGCATTTT. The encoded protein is CASTRGCGQPQHF.

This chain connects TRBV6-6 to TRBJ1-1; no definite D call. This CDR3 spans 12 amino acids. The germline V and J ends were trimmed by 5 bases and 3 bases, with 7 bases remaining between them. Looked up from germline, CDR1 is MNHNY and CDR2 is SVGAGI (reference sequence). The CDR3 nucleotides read TGTGCCAGCAGTAAAGAGTACACTGAAGCTTTCTTT. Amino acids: CASSKEYTEAFF.

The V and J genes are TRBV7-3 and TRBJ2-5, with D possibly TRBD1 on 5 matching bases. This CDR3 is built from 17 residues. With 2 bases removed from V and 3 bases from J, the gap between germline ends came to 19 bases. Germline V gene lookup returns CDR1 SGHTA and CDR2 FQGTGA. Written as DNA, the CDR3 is TGTGCCAGCAGCTTAGGACAAGGCATAGGCGGCAAAGAGACCCAGTACTTC. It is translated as CASSLGQGIGGKETQYF. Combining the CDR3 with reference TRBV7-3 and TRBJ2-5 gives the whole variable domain GAGVSQTPSNKVTEKGKYVELRCDPISGHTALYWYRQSLGQGPEFLIYFQGTGAADDSGLPNDRFFAVRPEGSVSTLKIQRTERGDSAVYLCASSLGQGIGGKETQYFGPGTRLLVL.

CDR3 DNA: TGCGCCAGCAGCGAGACTAGCGGGGGGCTTAGAGGTACGCAGTATTTT. Protein sequence: CASSETSGGLRGTQYF. This sequence joins TRBV5-1 and TRBJ2-3; TRBD2 matches 13 bases. The CDR3 has 16 residues. The germline CDR1 and CDR2 sequences are SGHRS and YFSETQ. Trimming at V came to 4 bases and at J to 8 bases, leaving 10 bases not matched to a gene.

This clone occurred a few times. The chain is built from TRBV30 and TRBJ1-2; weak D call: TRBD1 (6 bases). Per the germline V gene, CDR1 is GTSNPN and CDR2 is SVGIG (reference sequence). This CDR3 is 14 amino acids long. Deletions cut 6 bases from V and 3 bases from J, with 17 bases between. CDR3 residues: CACPMGARYYGYTF. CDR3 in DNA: TGTGCCTGCCCAATGGGGGCGCGGTACTATGGCTACACCTTC. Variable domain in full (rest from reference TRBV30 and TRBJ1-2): SQTIHQWPATLVQPVGSPLSLECTVEGTSNPNLYWYRQAAGRGLQLLFYSVGIGQISSEVPQNLSASRPQDRQFILSSKKLLLSDSGFYLCACPMGARYYGYTFGSGTRLTVV.

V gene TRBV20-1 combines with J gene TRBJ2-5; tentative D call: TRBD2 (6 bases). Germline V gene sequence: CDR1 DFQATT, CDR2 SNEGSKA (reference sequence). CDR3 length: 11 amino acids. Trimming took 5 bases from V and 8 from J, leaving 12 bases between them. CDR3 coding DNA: TGCAGTGCTTCACGGGAGACCACCCAGTACTTC. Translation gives CSASRETTQYF.

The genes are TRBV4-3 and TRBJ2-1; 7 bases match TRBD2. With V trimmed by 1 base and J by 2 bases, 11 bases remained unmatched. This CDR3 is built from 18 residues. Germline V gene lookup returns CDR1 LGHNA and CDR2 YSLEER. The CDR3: CASSQGTSGAGPYNEQFF. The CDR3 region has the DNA TGCGCCAGCAGCCAAGGAACCAGCGGGGCGGGGCCCTACAATGAGCAGTTCTTC.

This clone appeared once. The CDR3 is CAISETGAGELFF. In DNA form, the CDR3 reads TGTGCCATCAGTGAAACAGGGGCCGGGGAGCTGTTTTTT. The chain carries TRBV10-3 and TRBJ2-2; TRBD1 agrees at 7 bases. The V segment lost 3 bases and the J segment 6 bases; nucleotides outside the gene matches: 1. Germline CDR1 ENHRY, CDR2 SYGVKD. This CDR3 has 13 residues.

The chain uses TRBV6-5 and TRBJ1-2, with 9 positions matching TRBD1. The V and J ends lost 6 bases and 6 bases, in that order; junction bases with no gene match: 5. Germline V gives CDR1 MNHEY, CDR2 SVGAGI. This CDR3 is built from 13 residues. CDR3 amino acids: CASSAQGADGYTF. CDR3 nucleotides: TGTGCCAGCAGCGCACAGGGGGCTGATGGCTACACCTTC.